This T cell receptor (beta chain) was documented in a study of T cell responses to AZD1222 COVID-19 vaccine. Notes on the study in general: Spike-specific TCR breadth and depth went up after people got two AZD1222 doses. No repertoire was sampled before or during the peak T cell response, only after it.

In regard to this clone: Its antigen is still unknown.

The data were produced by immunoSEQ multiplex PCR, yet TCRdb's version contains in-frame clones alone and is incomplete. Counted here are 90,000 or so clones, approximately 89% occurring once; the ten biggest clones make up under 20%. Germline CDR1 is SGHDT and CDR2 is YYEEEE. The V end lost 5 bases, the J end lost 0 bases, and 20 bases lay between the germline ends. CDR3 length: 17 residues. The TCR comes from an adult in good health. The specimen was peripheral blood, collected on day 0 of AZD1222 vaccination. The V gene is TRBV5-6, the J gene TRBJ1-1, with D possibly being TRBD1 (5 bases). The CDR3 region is CASSPRTTGTVNTEAFF. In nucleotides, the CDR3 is TGTGCCAGCAGTCCAAGAACAACCGGGACGGTGAACACTGAAGCTTTCTTT.